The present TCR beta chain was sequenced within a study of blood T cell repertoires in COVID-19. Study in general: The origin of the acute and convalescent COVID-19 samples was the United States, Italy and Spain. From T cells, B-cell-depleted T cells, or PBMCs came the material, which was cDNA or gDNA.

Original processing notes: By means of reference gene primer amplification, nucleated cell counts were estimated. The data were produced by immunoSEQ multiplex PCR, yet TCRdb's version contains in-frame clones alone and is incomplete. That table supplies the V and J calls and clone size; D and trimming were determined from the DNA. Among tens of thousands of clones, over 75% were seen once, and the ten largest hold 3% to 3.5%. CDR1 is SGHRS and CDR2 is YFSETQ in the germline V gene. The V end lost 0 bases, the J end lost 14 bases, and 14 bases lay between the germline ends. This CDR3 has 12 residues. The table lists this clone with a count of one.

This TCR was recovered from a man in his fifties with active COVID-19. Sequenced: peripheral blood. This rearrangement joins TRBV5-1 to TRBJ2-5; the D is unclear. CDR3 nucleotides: TGCGCCAGCAGCTTGGATATTAGCCAGACCTACTTC. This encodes CASSLDISQTYF.